The sequence of this TCR beta chain was determined in a study of T cells of healthy individuals. One entry per CDR3 protein results from TCRdb running MiXCR on the 5' RACE reads. The top ten clones hold about 8.9% of a sample with 40,000 to 45,000 distinct CDR3 sequences, about 5% of them seen once. CDR3 length: 13 residues. CDR1 DFQATT and CDR2 SNEGSKA come from the germline V gene (reference sequence). The germline V and J ends were trimmed by 5 bases and 4 bases, with 14 bases remaining between them. In its sample, this clonotype was seen many times. This sequence joins TRBV20-1 and TRBJ1-1; D is possibly TRBD1 (6 bases). The source is a human donor in good health. The CDR3 region has the DNA TGCAGTGCTGAGTACAGGGCGGCCACTGAAGCTTTCTTT. Amino acid sequence: CSAEYRAATEAFF.